These 24 T cell receptor beta chains were all obtained from the same sample, sequenced in a study of blood T cell repertoires in COVID-19. The assay was immunoSEQ multiplex PCR, and TCRdb's table has in-frame clones only and misses some. The profile shows some 130,000 clones, about 80% of them singletons. The specimen was peripheral blood. The receptors shown here come from a man between 60 and 70 years old with acute or convalescent COVID-19.

The chain couples TRBV2 to TRBJ1-4, with D perhaps TRBD1 (5 bases). The V and J ends lost 6 bases and 5 bases respectively, with 16 bases between them. This CDR3 spans 15 amino acids. The germline V gene has CDR1 SNHLY and CDR2 FYNNEI. The CDR3 coding sequence is TGTGCCAGCAGGGAGGCGGGACTGACGAATGAAAAACTGTTTTTT. Amino acid sequence: CASREAGLTNEKLFF.

This chain uses TRBV6-1 with TRBJ2-7; 10 nucleotides match TRBD2. With 1 base clipped from V and 2 bases from J, the junction kept 2 bases outside the gene matches. This CDR3 is 15 amino acids long. The germline gives CDR1 MNHNS, CDR2 SASEGT. DNA for the CDR3: TGTGCCAGCAGTGAAGGGGGACTAGCGCCCTACGAGCAGTACTTC. This codes for CASSEGGLAPYEQYF.

V and J are TRBV7-2 and TRBJ1-2; no clear D. The CDR3 runs to 13 residues. V was pared by 1 base and J by 5 bases, with 8 bases between. The germline V gene has CDR1 SGHTA and CDR2 FQGNSA. CDR3 loop: CASSLEAGYGYTF. The CDR3 DNA reads as TGTGCCAGCAGCTTAGAGGCAGGTTATGGCTACACCTTC.

V and J are TRBV12-3 or TRBV12-4 and TRBJ1-2; D is undetermined. The CDR3 extends over 11 amino acids. V was pared by 5 bases and J by 8 bases, with 9 bases between. CDR3 in DNA: TGTGCCAGCAGTGCTCTAAGCGGCTACACCTTC. Encoded protein: CASSALSGYTF.

The sample holds a few counts of this clone. This sequence joins TRBV6-1 and TRBJ1-5, with 10 bases matching TRBD1. CDR1 is MNHNS and CDR2 is SASEGT in the germline V gene. V trimming: 6 bases; J trimming: 1 base; junction bases outside the gene matches: 12. The CDR3 spans 18 residues. This CDR3 is CASSETGTGVVSNQPQHF. The CDR3 nucleotides are TGTGCCAGCAGCGAAACCGGGACAGGGGTGGTAAGCAATCAGCCCCAGCATTTT.

This clone was seen only a few times. The chain combines TRBV21-1 with TRBJ2-7; TRBD2 is the table's D call and was not checked against the DNA. TRBV21-1 is flagged as a pseudogene. The CDR3 loop spans 16 amino acids. CDR3 in amino acids: CASSKEGAGEISGQYF. Written as DNA, the CDR3 is TGTGCCAGCAGCAAAGAAGGTGCGGGAGAGATTTCGGGGCAGTACTTC.

The V call is TRBV29-1, the J call TRBJ2-1, with D unresolved. V lost 0 bases to trimming and J lost 4 bases, with 13 bases between them. The CDR3 has 15 amino acids. Per germline, CDR1 SQVTM and CDR2 ANQGSEA. The CDR3 loop is CSVEDRSADYNEQFF. CDR3 sequence (DNA): TGCAGCGTTGAAGACCGGAGCGCCGATTACAATGAGCAGTTCTTC.

V is TRBV4-2 and J is TRBJ2-5; 9 bases are a match to TRBD2. CDR1 is LGHNA and CDR2 is YNFKEQ in the germline V gene. V lost 0 bases to trimming and J lost 7 bases; unmatched junction nucleotides: 6. The CDR3 is made up of 15 amino acids. CDR3 nucleotides: TGTGCCAGCAGCCAAGATGGGGGACTAGCAGGGACCCAGTACTTC. This translates into CASSQDGGLAGTQYF.

This rearrangement joins TRBV7-2 to TRBJ2-7; 9 bases fit TRBD1. Losses at the gene ends were 1 base for V and 2 bases for J; bases not matched to a gene: 3. CDR1 is SGHTA, CDR2 FQGNSA, per germline. The CDR3 runs 15 residues. DNA of the CDR3: TGTGCCAGCAGCTTAGGGACAGGGGTTACCTACGAGCAGTACTTC. Translated: CASSLGTGVTYEQYF.

V is TRBV10-3 and J is TRBJ2-7; TRBD1 agrees at 7 bases. V lost 11 bases to trimming and J lost 0 bases; unmatched junction nucleotides: 7. Germline lookup yields CDR1 ENHRY and CDR2 SYGVKD. This CDR3 contains 13 residues. This CDR3 reads CAVEGDSSYEQYF. The CDR3 DNA reads as TGTGCCGTAGAAGGGGACAGCTCCTACGAGCAGTACTTC.

The V gene is TRBV15, the J gene TRBJ2-3; 11 bases map to TRBD1. This CDR3 has 16 residues. Losses at the gene ends were 4 bases for V and 3 bases for J; bases not matched to a gene: 6. Germline V gives CDR1 LNHNV, CDR2 YYDKDF (reference sequence). The CDR3 spells CATSMDRGRGTDTQYF. CDR3 DNA: TGTGCCACCAGCATGGACAGGGGGCGAGGGACAGATACGCAGTATTTT.

The table lists this clone with a few counts. This rearrangement joins TRBV6-5 to TRBJ2-3; TRBD2 matches 10 bases. V lost 8 bases and J lost 6; bases outside the gene matches: 8. Germline assignment: CDR1 MNHEY and CDR2 SVGAGI. The CDR3 has 14 residues. CDR3: CASCESGRVDTQYF. CDR3 in DNA: TGTGCCAGCTGCGAGAGCGGGAGGGTGGATACGCAGTATTTT.

This clone showed up many times. The J gene is TRBJ1-1, the V gene TRBV5-1; no clear D gene. V lost 4 bases to trimming and J lost 4 bases, with 11 bases between them. Germline V gives CDR1 SGHRS, CDR2 YFSETQ. The CDR3 totals 13 residues. Written as DNA, the CDR3 is TGCGCCAGCAGCGATCAGGTGGGCACTGAAGCTTTCTTT. Translated, it gives CASSDQVGTEAFF.

This chain joins TRBV30 and TRBJ1-3; tentative D call: TRBD1 (6 bases). This CDR3 spans 13 amino acids. The germline V gene encodes CDR1 GTSNPN and CDR2 SVGIG (reference sequence). In DNA form, the CDR3 reads TGTGCGCGGACAGCCGATTCTGGAAACACCATATATTTT. Translation gives CARTADSGNTIYF.

This chain connects TRBV27 to TRBJ1-5, with D possibly TRBD1 on 6 matching bases. The V end lost 6 bases, the J end lost 0 bases, and 30 bases lay between the germline ends. This CDR3 has 21 amino acids. The germline CDR1 and CDR2 sequences are MNHEY and SMNVEV (reference sequence). The CDR3 spells CASRGRGGTGKRLYSNQPQHF. CDR3 DNA: TGTGCCAGCAGGGGGCGAGGAGGAACAGGGAAGAGGCTTTATAGCAATCAGCCCCAGCATTTT.

The V and J genes are TRBV24-1 and TRBJ1-5; D gene unclear. Trimming took 0 bases from V and 0 from J, leaving 8 bases between them. CDR1 is KGHDR and CDR2 is SFDVKD in the germline V gene. The CDR3 length is 16 residues. The CDR3 reads CATSDLIPFSNQPQHF. The CDR3 nucleotides are TGTGCCACCAGTGATTTGATCCCGTTTAGCAATCAGCCCCAGCATTTT.

The CDR3 is CASSQGLSSYEQYF. Here the CDR3 DNA reads TGTGCCAGCAGCCAGGGACTGAGCTCCTACGAGCAGTACTTC. The chain recombines TRBV6-5 with TRBJ2-7, with D possibly TRBD2 on 6 matching bases. Germline V CDR1 and CDR2: MNHEY, SVGAGI. This CDR3 spans 14 amino acids. With 6 bases removed from V and 0 bases from J, the gap between germline ends came to 12 bases.

The J gene is TRBJ1-5, the V gene TRBV6-2 or TRBV6-3, with TRBD1 as a possible D gene (5 bases). The ends were cut back, 6 bases at V and 4 bases at J, with 10 bases in the middle. This CDR3 region has 13 residues. The germline gives CDR1 MNHEY, CDR2 SVGEGT. As DNA, the CDR3 is TGTGCCAGCAGCGGACAACAAAATCAGCCCCAGCATTTT. Amino acid sequence: CASSGQQNQPQHF.

This chain's CDR3 is CASSLAPGSEGTQYF. The CDR3 nucleotides are TGCGCCAGCAGCCTCGCCCCGGGATCGGAGGGGACCCAGTACTTC. V gene TRBV4-3 combines with J gene TRBJ2-5; tentative D call: TRBD2 (6 bases). The CDR3 is made up of 15 amino acids. The V gene's germline CDR1 is LGHNA and CDR2 YSLEER. V lost 4 bases to trimming and J lost 7 bases, with 19 bases between them.

This clone occurred many times. DNA of the CDR3: TGTGCCAGCAGTCCGCGGGAGTCGGCCGAGCAGTACTTC. Its translation is CASSPRESAEQYF. The chain combines TRBV6-4 with TRBJ2-7; TRBD2 agrees at 7 bases. Germline V gene lookup returns CDR1 MRHNA and CDR2 SNTAGT. Germline trimming cut 5 bases from V and 6 bases from J; bases unmatched to any gene: 7. This CDR3 is built from 13 residues.

This clone has only a few counts. The chain carries TRBV28 and TRBJ1-2; a possible D gene is TRBD1 (5 bases). The CDR3 is made up of 14 amino acids. The V gene lost 10 bases and the J gene lost 1 base, with 16 bases spanning the gap. The germline V gene has CDR1 MDHEN and CDR2 SYDVKM. The DNA of the CDR3 is TGTGCCACGATAACGGGGGGAAGTAACTATGGCTACACCTTC. Translating it yields CATITGGSNYGYTF.

The chain is built from TRBV30 and TRBJ1-2; 11 nucleotides align to TRBD1. This CDR3 region has 16 residues. J was trimmed by 8 bases and V by 1 base; bases with no gene match: 12. The germline CDR1 and CDR2 sequences are GTSNPN and SVGIG (reference sequence). The CDR3 is CAWSGPGTGGGWGYTF. In nucleotides, the CDR3 is TGTGCCTGGAGTGGCCCCGGGACAGGGGGTGGATGGGGCTACACCTTC.

Concerning this clone itself: A much larger clone differs by one base, so this may be a read error. The V and J genes are TRBV12-3 or TRBV12-4 and TRBJ1-5; TRBD1 is a possible D gene (5 bases). V was shortened by 2 bases and J by 4 bases, with 6 bases between the two germline ends. The CDR3 is 13 amino acids. The CDR3 protein is CASSLKGNQPQHF. The CDR3 DNA follows: TGTGCCAGCAGTTTAAAGGGGAATCAGCCCCAGCATTTT.

This CDR3 reads CSAGGQSFAFF. CDR3 sequence (DNA): TGCAGTGCTGGCGGGCAATCGTTTGCTTTCTTT. The chain uses TRBV20-1 and TRBJ1-1; no firm D call. CDR3 length: 11 residues. Trimming took 5 bases from V and 11 from J, leaving 15 bases between them. Germline CDR1 is DFQATT and CDR2 is SNEGSKA (reference sequence).